This note documents a single T cell receptor (beta chain) sequence. These data come from a study of blood T cell repertoires in COVID-19. As for the study in general: The samples span acute and convalescent COVID-19 from the United States, Italy and Spain. T cells, B-cell-depleted T cells, or PBMCs provided the cDNA or gDNA that served as material.

This CDR3 has 14 residues. Germline values: CDR1 MNHEY, CDR2 SVGAGI. Trimming cost V 6 bases and J 5 bases, with 13 bases left between them. Original processing methods: Reference gene primer amplification gave nucleated cell count estimates. Method: immunoSEQ multiplex PCR; TCRdb's copy keeps in-frame clones and lacks some. Clone size and the V and J calls come from that table; the DNA yielded D and trimming. The profile covers some 220,000 clones, with 80% appearing a single time and 9.5% to 15% taken by the ten largest. The sample comprised peripheral blood. The receptor was isolated from a human donor in a cohort sampled during active COVID-19. The V and J genes are TRBV6-5 and TRBJ2-2; a weak D match, TRBD1 (5 bases). The DNA for the CDR3 is TGTGCCAGCAGCGCGGAAGGGGTTACCGGGGAGCTGTTTTTT. Its protein product is CASSAEGVTGELFF.